This entry features one TCR beta chain sequence. Other DNA sequences of this sample code for an identical CDR3. Unsorted samples drew genomic DNA from 85 million to 90 million PBMCs. The germline V gene has CDR1 WSHSY and CDR2 SAAADI. V dropped 0 bases and J dropped 4; count of bases not matched to a gene: 2. The CDR3 runs to 16 residues. Measured with immunoSEQ multiplex PCR; TCRdb has only the in-frame clones, and not every one. The table lists 490,000 or so clones, around 79% of them singletons. These data originate in a study of shared clonotypes between healthy human individuals. This TCR derives from a woman aged 40-49 years in good health. Some clones in this sample may be carry-over from other donors' samples. The sequencing sample was made of PBMCs. The rearrangement joins TRBV10-2 to TRBJ2-2, with TRBD1 matching over 10 bases. The CDR3 DNA reads TGCGCCAGCAGTGAGTCTCGGGACAGGGGCACCGGGGAGCTGTTTTTT. It is translated as CASSESRDRGTGELFF.